The present T cell receptor beta chain was sequenced within a study of blood T cells in healthy people across ages (dated by TCRdb to the mid-2010s). With regard to the full study: In model experiments, template switching captured roughly one uniquely barcoded TCR beta cDNA molecule for every two T cells. The study measured age-related changes in TCR beta repertoire diversity using deep sequencing normalized with unique cDNA molecular identifiers. The donors were divided into four age groups: young (average around 17 years), middle-aged (over 35), aged (approximately 62) and long-lived (about 84). To avoid experimental bias, donors of different ages were distributed randomly across sequencing lanes. Two additional independent replicas of 1 million unique cDNA reads from the same blood draw were analyzed for two donors (one aged 18 to 30 and one aged 80 or older). Findings and caveats that apply to the study as a whole: Compared with the aged group, the long-lived group had more naive CD4+ T cells, fewer expanded clones and increased TCR diversity, a pattern suggesting age selection. As age increased, observed TCR beta diversity per million T cells dropped in a roughly linear way, and a significant reduction was already evident by age 40. Since profiling was done on bulk unsorted PBMCs, naive and antigen-experienced compartments could not be conclusively compared. Donor CMV infection status was unknown, potentially confounding age-related changes in expanded clonotypes. The percentage of naive T cells measured by flow cytometry correlated strongly with observed TCR beta diversity. Total diversity estimates from one million sequenced T cells were considered lower bounds and underestimates.

The library was made by 5' RACE. The sequencer listed for this sample is Illumina HiSeq 2500. The second PCR ran for about 7 to 11 cycles and used a J-beta primer mix along with a sample-barcoded 5' primer. A unique molecular identifier was introduced onto each TCR beta cDNA molecule by a template-switch 5' adaptor carrying 12 random nucleotides. At least 2.5 million CDR3-containing paired-end reads were obtained from each sample. The Mint cDNA synthesis kit, primed by a TRBC-specific oligonucleotide, was used to synthesize first-strand cDNA from all RNA. Following uracil-DNA glycosylase treatment, a first 18-cycle PCR with universal primers M1SS and BC2_uni_R was performed on all cDNA. Concerning the study's data processing: For normalization, 1 million high-quality reads, each with a distinct molecular identifier, were randomly selected from each sample. Reads with shared molecular identifiers were discarded instead of being binned into consensus sequences. MiTCR, run with a Q25 quality threshold and the strictest error-elimination algorithm, handled CDR3 identification, clonotype clustering and error correction. A nonparametric unseen species model with Euler transformation was used to estimate lower-bound total TCR beta diversity. TCRdb handled the public reads itself, with Q25 trimming in fastp and clone calling in MiXCR, and kept productive beta chains. When rows share a CDR3 protein, they turn into one entry using the most common DNA and genes. TCRdb's processing, not the study's, gives the V and J calls here. For this sample there are 650,000 to 700,000 distinct CDR3 sequences; approximately 31% appear just once. About 16% of the sample lies in the top ten.

With regard to this clonotype: It lacks a known antigen. Base-call qualities are not available, and no considerably larger clone is one nucleotide away.

Donors were a few dozen systemically healthy Caucasian individuals from Russia aged roughly 6 to 90 years. Each donor gave 8 to 10 milliliters of peripheral blood, drawn into EDTA-treated Vacutainer tubes. Ficoll-Paque density-gradient centrifugation was used to isolate PBMCs, with at least 6 million obtained per sample. Total RNA was extracted from PBMCs with Trizol reagent, with at least 5.5 micrograms obtained per sample. For every donor, an aliquot of PBMCs went through flow cytometry to measure the percentages of naive CD45RAhigh/CD27high T cells. V and J are truncated by 4 bases and 6 bases respectively, leaving an intervening sequence of 10 bases. From the cysteine up to the phenylalanine, the CDR3 has a length of 12 residues. The kept DNA is CDR3 alone, 36 bases in frame from the first base. The germline V gene gives CDR1 as SGHRS and CDR2 as YFSETQ.

This sequence originates from a woman aged 80 or older in good health. Donor details come from another sample of the same person, matched by shared clones. The sequence is built from TRBV5-1 and TRBJ1-1, with the D gene uncertain. Sample: blood. The CDR3: CASSTSGAEAFF. The DNA sequence is TGCGCCAGCAGCACGTCTGGGGCTGAAGCTTTCTTT.